The source of this T cell receptor beta chain is a study of blood T cell repertoires in COVID-19. Study-wide context: Researchers got acute and convalescent COVID-19 samples from the United States, Italy and Spain. Nucleic acid was either cDNA or gDNA, and it came from T cells, B-cell-depleted T cells, or PBMCs.

Libraries were prepared by immunoSEQ multiplex PCR; TCRdb keeps only in-frame clonotypes and omits some of them. The sample consists of more than 55,000 clones, about nine tenths of them appearing once. V lost 0 bases and J lost 15, with 15 bases in between. Germline CDR1 and CDR2: SGHVS and FQNEAQ. The CDR3 is made up of 13 amino acids. The J gene is TRBJ1-3, the V gene TRBV7-8, with a weak D call TRBD1 (5 bases). Input material: peripheral blood. The TCR sequence derives from a woman of 80 years or more with acute or convalescent COVID-19. The DNA of the CDR3 is TGTGCCAGCAGCTTAGCTTTCCAGGGAAGGAAATATTTT. Amino acids: CASSLAFQGRKYF.